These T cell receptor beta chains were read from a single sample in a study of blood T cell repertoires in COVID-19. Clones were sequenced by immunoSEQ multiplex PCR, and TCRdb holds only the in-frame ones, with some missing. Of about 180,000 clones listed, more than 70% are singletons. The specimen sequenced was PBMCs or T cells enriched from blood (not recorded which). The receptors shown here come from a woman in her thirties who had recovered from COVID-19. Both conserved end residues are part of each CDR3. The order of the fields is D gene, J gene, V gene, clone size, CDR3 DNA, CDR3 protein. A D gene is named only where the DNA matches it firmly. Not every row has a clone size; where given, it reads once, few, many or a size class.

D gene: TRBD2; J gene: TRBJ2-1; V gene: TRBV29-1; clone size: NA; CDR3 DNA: TGCAGCGTTGTATCCGGACTAGCGGGAGGGCCTATTGAGCAGTTCTTC; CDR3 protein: CSVVSGLAGGPIEQFF
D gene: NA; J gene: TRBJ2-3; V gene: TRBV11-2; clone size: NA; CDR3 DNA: TGTGCCAGCAGCGCGACGCGCTCCGGGACTAGCACAGATACGCAGTATTTT; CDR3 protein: CASSATRSGTSTDTQYF
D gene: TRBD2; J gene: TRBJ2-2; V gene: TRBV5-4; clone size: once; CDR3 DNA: TGTGCCAGCAGCGCCGGGACTAGCGGAGCAGCGAACACCGGGGAGCTGTTTTTT; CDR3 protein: CASSAGTSGAANTGELFF
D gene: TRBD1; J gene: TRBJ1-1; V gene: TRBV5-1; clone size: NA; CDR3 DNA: TGCGCCACCCGACAGGGACAGAAAAACACTGAAGCTTTCTTT; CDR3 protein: CATRQGQKNTEAFF
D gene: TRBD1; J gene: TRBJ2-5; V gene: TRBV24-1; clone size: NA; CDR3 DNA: TGTGCCACCAGCTATGCCCCGGGACAGGGGAGAGGGTCCCAAGAGACCCAGTACTTC; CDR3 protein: CATSYAPGQGRGSQETQYF
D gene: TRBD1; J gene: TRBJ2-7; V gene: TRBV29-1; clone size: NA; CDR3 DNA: TGCAGCGTTGAAAAAAGGGACAGGCCTCTACTCTACGAGCAGTACTTC; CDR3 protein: CSVEKRDRPLLYEQYF
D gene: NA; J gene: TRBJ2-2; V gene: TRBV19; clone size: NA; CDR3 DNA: TGTGCCAGCAACCCAAATCACAGGGTGGGCGCCGGGGAGCTGTTTTTT; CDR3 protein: CASNPNHRVGAGELFF
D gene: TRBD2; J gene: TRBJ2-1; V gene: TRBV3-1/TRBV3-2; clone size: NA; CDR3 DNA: TGTGCCAGCAGCCAAGCGAGACTAGCGGGAGGGAAGTTCTTC; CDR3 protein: CASSQARLAGGKFF
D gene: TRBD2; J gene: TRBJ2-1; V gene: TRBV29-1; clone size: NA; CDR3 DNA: TGCAGCGCCAATAGCGGGAGCTCCTACAATGAGCAGTTCTTC; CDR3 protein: CSANSGSSYNEQFF
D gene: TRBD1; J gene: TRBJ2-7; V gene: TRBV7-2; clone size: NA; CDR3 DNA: TGTGCCAGCAGCTCCTTCATGAACAGGGGGGCCGAGCAGTACTTC; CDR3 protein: CASSSFMNRGAEQYF
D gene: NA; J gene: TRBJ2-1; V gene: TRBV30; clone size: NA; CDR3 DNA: TGTGCCTGGAGCCTAGCCACCTTGCTGGATGAGCAGTTCTTC; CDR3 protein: CAWSLATLLDEQFF
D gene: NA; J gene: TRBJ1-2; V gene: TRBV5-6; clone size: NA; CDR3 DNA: TGTGCCAGCAGCTTTCAAACAGGCATCTATGGCTACACCTTC; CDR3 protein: CASSFQTGIYGYTF
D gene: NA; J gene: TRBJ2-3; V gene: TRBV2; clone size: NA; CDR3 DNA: TGTGCCACCTCGGTACAGCGGAACACAGATACGCAGTATTTT; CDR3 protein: CATSVQRNTDTQYF
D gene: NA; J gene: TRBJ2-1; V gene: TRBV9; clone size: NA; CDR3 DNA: TGTGCCAGCAGCGTAGGGGGCAGCTCTATTTACAATGAGCAGTTCTTC; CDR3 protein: CASSVGGSSIYNEQFF
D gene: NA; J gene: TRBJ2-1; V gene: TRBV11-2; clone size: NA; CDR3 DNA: TGTGCCAGCAGCCGTCAACTGGGACTGGGCAATGAGCAGTTCTTC; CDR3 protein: CASSRQLGLGNEQFF
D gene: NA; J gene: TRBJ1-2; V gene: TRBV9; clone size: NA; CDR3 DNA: TGTGCCAGCAGCGTTACGGCGGGGGACAACCTAATTAACTATGGCTACACCTTC; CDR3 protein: CASSVTAGDNLINYGYTF
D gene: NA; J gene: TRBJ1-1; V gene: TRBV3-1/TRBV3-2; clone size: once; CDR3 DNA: TGTGCCAGCAGCCAGGGGGCGAGCACTGAAGCTTTCTTT; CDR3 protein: CASSQGASTEAFF
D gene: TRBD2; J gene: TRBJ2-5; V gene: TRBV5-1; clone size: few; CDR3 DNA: TGCGCCAGCAGCTTAGTCCCCCCCGGGACTAGCGGGAGTATGAAGACCCAGTACTTC; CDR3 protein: CASSLVPPGTSGSMKTQYF
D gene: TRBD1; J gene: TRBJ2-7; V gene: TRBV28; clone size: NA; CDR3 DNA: TGTGCCACCAGGGGGCTGGGTAATTTTATGCTCGTCTACGAGCAGTACTTC; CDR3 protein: CATRGLGNFMLVYEQYF
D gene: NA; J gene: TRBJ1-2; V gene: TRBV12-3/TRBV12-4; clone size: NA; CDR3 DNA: TGTGCCAGCAGCAATACAGGGTATGGCTACACCTTC; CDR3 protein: CASSNTGYGYTF
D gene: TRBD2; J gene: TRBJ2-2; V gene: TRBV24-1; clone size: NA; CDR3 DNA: TGTGCCACCAGTTCAGGATTACCGGGACTAGCGGTATCCGGGGAGCTGTTTTTT; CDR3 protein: CATSSGLPGLAVSGELFF
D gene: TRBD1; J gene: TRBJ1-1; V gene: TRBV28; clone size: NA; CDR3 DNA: TGTGCCAGCAGTTTTTGGGACAGCGAAGCTTTCTTT; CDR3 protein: CASSFWDSEAFF
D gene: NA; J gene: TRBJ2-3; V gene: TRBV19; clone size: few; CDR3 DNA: TGTGCCAGTAAGAGGCTGGGTCCCTATGGCACAGATACGCAGTATTTT; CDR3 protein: CASKRLGPYGTDTQYF
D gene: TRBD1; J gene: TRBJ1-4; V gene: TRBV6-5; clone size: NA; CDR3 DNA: TGTGCCAGCATTAAGACAGGGGGGAAAGAAAAACTGTTTTTT; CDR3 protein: CASIKTGGKEKLFF
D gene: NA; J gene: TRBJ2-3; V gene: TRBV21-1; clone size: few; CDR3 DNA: TGTGCCAGCAGCCCAGAGGACAGGACTAGCACAGATACGCAGTATTTT; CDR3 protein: CASSPEDRTSTDTQYF
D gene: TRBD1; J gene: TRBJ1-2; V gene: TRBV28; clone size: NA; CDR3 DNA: TGTGCCAGCAGTTTTTATATGAGTCCGGGACAGGTACCAAATTGGGGCTACACCTTC; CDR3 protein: CASSFYMSPGQVPNWGYTF
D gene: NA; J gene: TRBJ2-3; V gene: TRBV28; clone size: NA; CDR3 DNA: TGTGCCAGCAGACGCACTAGCACAGATACGCAGTATTTT; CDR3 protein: CASRRTSTDTQYF